This TCR beta chain was sequenced for a study of OX40 agonist ivuxolimab in advanced cancers. Study in general: Three partial responders included one hepatocellular carcinoma patient and two cutaneous melanoma patients.

Samples were taken at baseline and on day 1 of cycles 4 and 7. Libraries were prepared by immunoSEQ multiplex PCR; TCRdb keeps only in-frame clonotypes and omits some of them. The sample yields fewer than 85,000 clones, roughly 80% seen once. CDR1 and CDR2 (germline): SQVTM, ANQGSEA. The CDR3 runs 15 residues. Trimming removed 7 bases from V and 1 base from J; junction bases left unmatched: 8. The chain joins TRBV29-1 to TRBJ2-5; TRBD2 matches 11 bases. This TCR came from an adult with an advanced solid tumor such as melanoma, head and neck, liver or kidney cancer. Sequences were derived from CD4+ or CD8+ T cells sorted from blood, sampled in a trial of the OX40 agonist ivuxolimab. CDR3 loop: CSADGTSGSQETQYF. CDR3 bases: TGCAGCGCCGACGGGACTAGCGGCTCCCAAGAGACCCAGTACTTC.